These T cell receptor beta chains were read from a single sample in a study of blood T cell repertoires in COVID-19. Libraries were prepared by immunoSEQ multiplex PCR; TCRdb keeps only in-frame clonotypes and omits some of them. Seen here are 150,000 or so clones, roughly 90% observed once, and the top ten hold roughly 1.6%. Sequenced sample: peripheral blood. The source is a woman aged 50 to 60 with acute or convalescent COVID-19. CDR3s include the opening cysteine and the closing phenylalanine or tryptophan. D genes are given only for firm matches. Some rows mark clone size as missing; the rest say once, few, many or name a class of expanded clone.

D: NA; J: TRBJ1-1; size: once; V: TRBV5-8; CDR3: CASSLWGQLTEAFF; DNA: TGTGCCAGCAGCTTGTGGGGGCAATTGACTGAAGCTTTCTTT
D: TRBD1; J: TRBJ2-2; size: NA; V: TRBV11-3; CDR3: CASSRDSYTGELFF; DNA: TGTGCCAGCAGCCGGGACAGCTACACCGGGGAGCTGTTTTTT
D: NA; J: TRBJ2-7; size: NA; V: TRBV3-1/TRBV3-2; CDR3: CASSQGVQGQGYEQYF; DNA: TGTGCCAGCAGCCAAGGGGTTCAGGGACAAGGCTACGAGCAGTACTTC
D: NA; J: TRBJ1-5; size: NA; V: TRBV4-1; CDR3: CASSQDQSENQPQHF; DNA: TGCGCCAGCAGCCAAGATCAGTCAGAAAATCAGCCCCAGCATTTT
D: TRBD1; J: TRBJ1-2; size: NA; V: TRBV24-1; CDR3: CATSDSGQVNGYTF; DNA: TGTGCCACCAGTGATTCGGGACAGGTAAATGGCTACACCTTC
D: NA; J: TRBJ2-1; size: NA; V: TRBV2; CDR3: CASSGLLSYNEQFF; DNA: TGTGCCAGCAGCGGACTGCTCTCCTACAATGAGCAGTTCTTC
D: NA; J: TRBJ1-3; size: NA; V: TRBV3-1/TRBV3-2; CDR3: CASSQARTAPGNTIYF; DNA: TGTGCCAGCAGCCAAGCGCGGACAGCACCTGGAAACACCATATATTTT
D: NA; J: TRBJ1-3; size: NA; V: TRBV7-2; CDR3: CASSSGEGGSGNTIYF; DNA: TGTGCCAGCAGCTCAGGGGAAGGGGGCTCTGGAAACACCATATATTTT
D: NA; J: TRBJ2-7; size: NA; V: TRBV5-4; CDR3: CASSLDPGNSYEQYF; DNA: TGTGCCAGCAGCTTGGACCCCGGGAACTCCTACGAGCAGTACTTC
D: TRBD1; J: TRBJ2-7; size: NA; V: TRBV18; CDR3: CASTKQGEEGEQYF; DNA: TGTGCCAGCACCAAACAGGGGGAAGAGGGCGAGCAGTACTTC
D: NA; J: TRBJ2-5; size: once; V: TRBV7-2; CDR3: CASTDSFQETQYF; DNA: TGTGCCAGCACAGACAGCTTTCAAGAGACCCAGTACTTC
D: TRBD1; J: TRBJ2-5; size: NA; V: TRBV9; CDR3: CASSVVAGGVQETQYF; DNA: TGTGCCAGCAGCGTAGTTGCAGGGGGCGTTCAAGAGACCCAGTACTTC
D: NA; J: TRBJ1-1; size: NA; V: TRBV7-9; CDR3: CASSLGGGDPEAFF; DNA: TGTGCCAGCAGCTTAGGGGGAGGGGACCCTGAAGCTTTCTTT
D: NA; J: TRBJ2-1; size: NA; V: TRBV3-1/TRBV3-2; CDR3: CASSQRQNYNEQFF; DNA: TGTGCCAGCAGCCAACGACAAAACTACAATGAGCAGTTCTTC
D: NA; J: TRBJ1-3; size: NA; V: TRBV20-1; CDR3: CSASWVAGLRNTIYF; DNA: TGCAGTGCTAGTTGGGTAGCAGGGTTGAGAAACACCATATATTTT
D: NA; J: TRBJ1-4; size: NA; V: TRBV7-9; CDR3: CASSFRGETTNEKLFF; DNA: TGTGCCAGCAGCTTCAGGGGAGAAACCACTAATGAAAAACTGTTTTTT